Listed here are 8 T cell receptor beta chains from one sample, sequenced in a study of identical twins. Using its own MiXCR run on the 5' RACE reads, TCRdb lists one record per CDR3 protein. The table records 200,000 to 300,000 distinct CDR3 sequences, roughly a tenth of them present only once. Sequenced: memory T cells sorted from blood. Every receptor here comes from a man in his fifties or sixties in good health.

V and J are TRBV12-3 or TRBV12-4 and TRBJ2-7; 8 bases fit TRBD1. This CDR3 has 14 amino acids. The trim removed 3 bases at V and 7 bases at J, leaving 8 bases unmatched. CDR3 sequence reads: CASSFGQGALEQYF. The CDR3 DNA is TGTGCCAGCAGTTTTGGGCAGGGGGCGCTTGAGCAGTACTTC.

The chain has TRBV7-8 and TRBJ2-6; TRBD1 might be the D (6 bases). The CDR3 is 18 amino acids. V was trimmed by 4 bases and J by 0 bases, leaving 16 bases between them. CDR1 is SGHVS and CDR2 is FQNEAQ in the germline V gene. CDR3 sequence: CASSSRGWGFSGANVLTF. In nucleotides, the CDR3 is TGTGCCAGCAGCTCGAGGGGGTGGGGCTTCTCTGGGGCCAACGTCCTGACTTTC.

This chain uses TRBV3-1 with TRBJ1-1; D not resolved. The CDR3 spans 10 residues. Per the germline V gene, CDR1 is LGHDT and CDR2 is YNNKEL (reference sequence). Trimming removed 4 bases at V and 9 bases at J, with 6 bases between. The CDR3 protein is CASSLGQAFF. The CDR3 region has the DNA TGTGCCAGCAGCCTTGGCCAAGCTTTCTTT.

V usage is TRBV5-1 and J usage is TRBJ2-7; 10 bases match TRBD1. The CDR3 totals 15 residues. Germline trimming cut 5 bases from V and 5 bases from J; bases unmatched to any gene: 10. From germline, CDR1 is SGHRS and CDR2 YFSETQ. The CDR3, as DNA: TGCGCCAGCAGGCAAATGACAGGGGGCGGGAACGAGCAGTACTTC. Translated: CASRQMTGGGNEQYF.

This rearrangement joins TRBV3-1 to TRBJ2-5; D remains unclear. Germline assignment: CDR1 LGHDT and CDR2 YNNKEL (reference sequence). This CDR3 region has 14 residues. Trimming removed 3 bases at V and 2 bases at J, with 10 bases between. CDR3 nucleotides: TGTGCCAGCAGCCATTGGACGGAACAAGAGACCCAGTACTTC. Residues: CASSHWTEQETQYF.

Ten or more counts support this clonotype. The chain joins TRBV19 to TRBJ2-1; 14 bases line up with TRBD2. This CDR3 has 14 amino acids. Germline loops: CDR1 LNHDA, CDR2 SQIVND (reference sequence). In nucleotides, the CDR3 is TGTGCTTCGAGACTAGCGGGAGGGCCTCGTGAGCAGTTCTTC. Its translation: CASRLAGGPREQFF.

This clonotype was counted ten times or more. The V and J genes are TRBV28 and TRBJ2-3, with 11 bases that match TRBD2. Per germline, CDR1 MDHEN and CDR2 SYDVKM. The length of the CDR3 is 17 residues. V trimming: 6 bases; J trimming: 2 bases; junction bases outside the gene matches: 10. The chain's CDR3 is CASRIRLAGSITDTQYF. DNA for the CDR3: TGTGCCAGCAGGATCCGACTAGCGGGGAGTATCACAGATACGCAGTATTTT.

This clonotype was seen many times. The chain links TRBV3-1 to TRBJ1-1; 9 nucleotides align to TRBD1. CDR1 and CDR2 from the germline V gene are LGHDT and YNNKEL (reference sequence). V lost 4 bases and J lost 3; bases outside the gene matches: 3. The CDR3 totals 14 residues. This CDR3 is CASSPTGGYTEAFF. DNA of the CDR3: TGTGCCAGCAGCCCTACAGGGGGCTACACTGAAGCTTTCTTT.